This TCR beta chain is from a study of T-cell memory formation after mild COVID-19. Study-wide context: TCR clusters mostly belonged to single donors.

TCRdb independently ran MiXCR on the 5' RACE reads; one entry per CDR3 protein. The data hold around 320,000 distinct CDR3 sequences, with roughly a fifth observed a single time. The source is a man between 18 and 35 years old who had mild COVID-19 (a few samples of this study predate the infection). Cell type and time point are not known. Input material: PBMCs or a T cell subset sorted from them (not recorded which).

This chain's CDR3 is CASSLGVGGAMGYTF. DNA of the CDR3: TGTGCCAGCAGCTTAGGGGTAGGGGGCGCGATGGGCTACACCTTC. The J gene is TRBJ1-2, the V gene TRBV7-9; 7 positions match TRBD1. This CDR3 comprises 15 residues. The germline V gene has CDR1 SEHNR and CDR2 FQNEAQ (reference sequence). The junction had 10 bases not matched to a gene; V was cut back by 1 base and J by 8 bases.